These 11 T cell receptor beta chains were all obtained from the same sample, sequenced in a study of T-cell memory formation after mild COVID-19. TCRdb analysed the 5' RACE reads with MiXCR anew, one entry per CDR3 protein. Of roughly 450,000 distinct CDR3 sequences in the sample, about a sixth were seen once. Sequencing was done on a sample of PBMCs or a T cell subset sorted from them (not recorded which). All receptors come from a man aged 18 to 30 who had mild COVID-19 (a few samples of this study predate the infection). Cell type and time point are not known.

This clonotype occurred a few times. CDR3 DNA: TGTGCCAGCACTACGCCACATCTAGCGACGCTAGGGGAGACCCAGTACTTC. The encoded protein is CASTTPHLATLGETQYF. This chain uses TRBV6-2 or TRBV6-3 with TRBJ2-5; D perhaps matches TRBD2 (6 bases). Germline assignment: CDR1 MNHEY and CDR2 SVGEGT. This CDR3 contains 17 residues. V lost 7 bases to trimming and J lost 5 bases, with 26 bases between them.

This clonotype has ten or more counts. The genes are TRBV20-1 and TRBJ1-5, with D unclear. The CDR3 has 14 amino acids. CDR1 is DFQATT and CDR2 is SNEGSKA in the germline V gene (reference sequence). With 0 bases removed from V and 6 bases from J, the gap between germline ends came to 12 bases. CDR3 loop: CSARDNRGGQPQHF. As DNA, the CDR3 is TGCAGTGCTAGAGATAACCGGGGTGGTCAGCCCCAGCATTTT.

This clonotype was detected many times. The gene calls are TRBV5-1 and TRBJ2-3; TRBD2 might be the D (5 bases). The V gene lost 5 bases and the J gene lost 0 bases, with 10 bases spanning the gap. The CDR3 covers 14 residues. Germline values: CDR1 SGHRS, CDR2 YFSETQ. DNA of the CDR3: TGCGCCAGCAGACCGGACTCTAGCACAGATACGCAGTATTTT. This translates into CASRPDSSTDTQYF.

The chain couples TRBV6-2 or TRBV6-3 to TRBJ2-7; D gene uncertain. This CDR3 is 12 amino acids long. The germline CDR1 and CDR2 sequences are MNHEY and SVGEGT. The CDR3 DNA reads TGTGCCAGCAGTCACTCGGCAGGCGAGCAGTACGTC. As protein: CASSHSAGEQYV.

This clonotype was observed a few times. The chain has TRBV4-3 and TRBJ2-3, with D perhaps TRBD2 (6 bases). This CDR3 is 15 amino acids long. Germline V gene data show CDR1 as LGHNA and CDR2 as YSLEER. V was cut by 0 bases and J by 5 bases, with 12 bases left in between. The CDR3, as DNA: TGCGCCAGCAGCCAAGATAGTCGGAGGGGAGATACGCAGTATTTT. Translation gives CASSQDSRRGDTQYF.

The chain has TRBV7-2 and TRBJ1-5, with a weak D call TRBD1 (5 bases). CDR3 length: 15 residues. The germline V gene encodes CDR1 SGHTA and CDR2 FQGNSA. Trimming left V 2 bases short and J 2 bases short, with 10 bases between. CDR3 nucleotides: TGTGCCAGCAGCTTACAGGGTAGGGGCAATCAGCCCCAGCATTTT. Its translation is CASSLQGRGNQPQHF.

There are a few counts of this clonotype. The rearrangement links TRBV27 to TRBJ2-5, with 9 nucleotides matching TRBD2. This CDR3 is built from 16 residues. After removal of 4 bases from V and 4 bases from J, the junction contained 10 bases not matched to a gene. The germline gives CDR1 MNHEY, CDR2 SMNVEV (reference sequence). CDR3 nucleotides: TGTGCCAGCAGTTCCCCCGGCGGGGGGGCCTTAGAGACCCAGTACTTC. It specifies CASSSPGGGALETQYF.

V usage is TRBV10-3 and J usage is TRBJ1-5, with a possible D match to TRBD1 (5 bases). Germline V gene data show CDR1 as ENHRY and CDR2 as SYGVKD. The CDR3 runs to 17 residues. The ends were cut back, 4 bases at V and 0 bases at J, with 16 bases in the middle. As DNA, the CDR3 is TGTGCCATCAGTGCGGGACCGCTAACCTATAGCAATCAGCCCCAGCATTTT. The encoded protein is CAISAGPLTYSNQPQHF.

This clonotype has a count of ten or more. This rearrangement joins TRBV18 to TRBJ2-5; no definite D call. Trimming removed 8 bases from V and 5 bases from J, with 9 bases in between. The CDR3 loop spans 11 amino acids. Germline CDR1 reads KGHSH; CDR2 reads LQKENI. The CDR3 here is CASSPAETQYF. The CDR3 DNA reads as TGTGCCAGCAGCCCCGCGGAGACCCAGTACTTC.

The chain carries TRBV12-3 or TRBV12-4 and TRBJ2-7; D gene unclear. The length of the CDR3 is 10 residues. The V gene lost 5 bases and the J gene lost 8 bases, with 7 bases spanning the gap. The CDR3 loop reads CASSGRKQYF. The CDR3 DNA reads TGTGCCAGCAGTGGCAGAAAGCAGTACTTC.

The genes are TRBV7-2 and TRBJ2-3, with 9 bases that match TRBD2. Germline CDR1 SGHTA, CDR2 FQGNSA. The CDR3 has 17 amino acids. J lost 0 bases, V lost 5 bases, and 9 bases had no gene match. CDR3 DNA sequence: TGTGCCAGCAGCCCCCACGGCGGGGGGGCTAGCACAGATACGCAGTATTTT. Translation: CASSPHGGGASTDTQYF.